This T cell receptor (beta chain) was sequenced for a study of blood T cell repertoires in COVID-19. Overall study context: In each case, the material was cDNA or gDNA derived from T cells, B-cell-depleted T cells, or PBMCs.

Per the study methods: Amplified reference gene primers provided the basis for estimating nucleated cell counts. The assay was immunoSEQ multiplex PCR, and TCRdb's table has in-frame clones only and misses some. Clone size and V and J calls were adopted from that table, with D and trimming inferred from the DNA. The repertoire holds about 200,000 clones, with 70% to 90% as singletons. CDR3 length equals 17 residues. V dropped 2 bases and J dropped 2 bases, with 17 bases sitting between them. In germline, CDR1 is PRHDT, CDR2 FYEKMQ (reference sequence). The rearrangement uses TRBV13 and TRBJ2-3; tentatively, D is TRBD1 (6 bases). Input material: peripheral blood. The TCR was taken from a man aged 60 to 75 with acute or convalescent COVID-19. The CDR3 region has the DNA TGTGCCAGCAGCTTATTCGGCAGGGGCGACCTCACAGATACGCAGTATTTT. Protein: CASSLFGRGDLTDTQYF. The full variable domain, its missing parts supplied by reference TRBV13 and TRBJ2-3, is AAGVIQSPRHLIKEKRETATLKCYPIPRHDTVYWYQQGPGQDPQFLISFYEKMQSDKGSIPDRFSAQQFSDYHSELNMSSLELGDSALYFCASSLFGRGDLTDTQYFGPGTRLTVL.